These T cell receptor beta chains were read from a single sample in a study of cytomegalovirus exposure and HLA in healthy donors. Method: immunoSEQ multiplex PCR; TCRdb's copy keeps in-frame clones and lacks some. The repertoire holds about 88,000 clones, approximately 90% seen once, with about 2.5% in the top ten. Input material: PBMCs. Every receptor here comes from a man between 18 and 29 years old in good health and CMV-seronegative. CDR3s include the opening cysteine and the closing phenylalanine or tryptophan. A D gene is named only where the DNA matches it firmly. Rows may omit the clone size; those that give it use once, few, many or a size class.

j_call clone_size v_call d_call cdr3_aa cdr3_nt
TRBJ2-7 NA TRBV5-1 NA CASSAGKSFEQYF TGCGCCAGCAGCGCAGGGAAATCCTTCGAGCAGTACTTC
TRBJ2-5 NA TRBV29-1 NA CSGQTLGQETQYF TGCAGCGGCCAGACATTGGGCCAAGAGACCCAGTACTTC
TRBJ1-5 NA TRBV18 TRBD1 CASSQGQGFRPQHF TGTGCCAGCTCACAGGGACAGGGGTTTCGTCCCCAGCATTTT
TRBJ2-1 once TRBV14 NA CASSQQRVNEQFF TGTGCCAGCAGCCAGCAGAGGGTCAATGAGCAGTTCTTC
TRBJ2-1 NA TRBV4-1 TRBD2 CASSHSGTSINEQFF TGCGCCAGCAGCCATTCTGGGACTAGTATCAATGAGCAGTTCTTC
TRBJ2-1 NA TRBV18 TRBD2 CASSLTSGLSYNEQFF TGTGCCAGCTCACTGACTAGCGGGCTCTCCTACAATGAGCAGTTCTTC
TRBJ2-3 NA TRBV4-3 TRBD2 CASSQGLAGDTDTQYF TGCGCCAGCAGCCAAGGATTAGCGGGGGACACAGATACGCAGTATTTT
TRBJ2-5 NA TRBV2 TRBD1 CASRHQRLRQGSQETQYF TGTGCCAGCAGGCATCAACGCCTGAGACAGGGATCACAAGAGACCCAGTACTTC
TRBJ1-1 NA TRBV28 NA CASSPPNTEAFF TGTGCCAGCAGTCCCCCTAACACTGAAGCTTTCTTT
TRBJ2-1 NA TRBV28 TRBD2 CASSASGKREQFF TGTGCCAGCAGCGCTAGCGGGAAAAGGGAGCAGTTCTTC